A single TCR beta chain is shown here with its context. The antigen remains unidentified. Germline assignment: CDR1 LGHNA and CDR2 YSLEER. The V and J ends lost 3 bases and 2 bases, in that order; junction bases with no gene match: 2. The CDR3 contains 15 residues. This sample is drawn from a study of blood T cells in healthy people across ages. There were healthy Caucasian individuals from Russia, aged about 6 to 100, serving as donors. At least 5.5 micrograms of total RNA were extracted per sample. The study's findings and limits: Long-lived donors had more naive CD4+ cells and higher diversity than aged donors.

Sample-barcoded 5' priming and a J-beta primer mix drove a second PCR of about 7 to 12 cycles. Every cDNA molecule carried a tag from a template-switch adaptor bearing 12 random nucleotides. TCRdb re-analysed the 5' RACE reads in MiXCR, keeping a single row per CDR3 protein. Of some 1,500,000 distinct CDR3 sequences in the sample, approximately 39% are singletons; the top ten hold about 4%. Sequencing was performed on blood. The chain carries TRBV4-3 and TRBJ2-3; 10 bases fit TRBD2. This TCR came from a woman in her late teens or twenties in good health. The CDR3 DNA reads as TGCGCCAGCAGCCACGGACTAGCGGACACAGATACGCAGTATTTT. Protein: CASSHGLADTDTQYF.